This T cell receptor (beta chain) comes out of a study of blood T cells in healthy people across ages. Every donor contributed roughly 10 milliliters of peripheral blood by blood draw. It was with a sample-barcoded 5' primer and a J-beta primer mix that a second PCR of roughly 6 to 12 cycles was run. Each CDR3 protein gets one entry after TCRdb re-called the 5' RACE reads with MiXCR. Seen here are 1.5 million to 2 million distinct CDR3 sequences, 28% observed once, and the top ten hold 7.7%. Whole-study results and caveats: The study found TCR beta diversity correlated strongly with naive T cell percentage. The diversity estimates, figures obtained from one million T cells, were considered underestimates. PBMCs were not sorted, which prevented a conclusive comparison of naive versus antigen-experienced cells.

The germline V gene encodes CDR1 SGHVS and CDR2 FNYEAQ. The V end was cut by 5 bases, the J end by 3 bases, with 17 bases between. The CDR3 consists of 16 residues. This clonotype was recorded at least ten times. No antigen is known for it. The rearrangement links TRBV7-6 to TRBJ2-1; D tentatively fits TRBD1 or TRBD2 (5 bases each). The sequence was collected from a woman under 40 in good health. Specimen: blood. The CDR3 region is CASSPAGTAHYNEQFF. Here the CDR3 DNA reads TGTGCCAGCAGCCCCGCCGGGACCGCACACTACAATGAGCAGTTCTTC.